This T cell receptor (beta chain) comes out of a study of shared clonotypes between healthy human individuals. Method: immunoSEQ multiplex PCR; TCRdb's copy keeps in-frame clones and lacks some. This sample has roughly 1.5 million clones, with 95% to 99% found just once. CDR1 is MGHRA and CDR2 is YSYEKL in the germline V gene. The ends were cut back, 1 base at V and 3 bases at J, with 31 bases in the middle. This CDR3 region has 21 residues. The rearrangement links TRBV4-1 to TRBJ2-7; D is ambiguous. The TCR comes from a young man in good health. The source material was naive CD4+ T cells sorted from blood. The subset here: CD45RA+ positively selected. In nucleotides, the CDR3 is TGCGCCAGCAGCCAAGTTAGCCCCCTTAAGTTTGTAAGCTCTAGGGACTACGAGCAGTACTTC. Translated, it gives CASSQVSPLKFVSSRDYEQYF.